The 21 T cell receptor beta chains below come from one sample, sequenced in a study of regulatory T cells in long-lasting Graves disease. Specified time point: newly diagnosed GD, antithyroid drugs for less than 3 months. PBMC RNA served as the TCR library source. Construction of the TCR beta libraries employed iRepertoire HTBI primers in conjunction with Arm-PCR of CDR3 regions. TCRdb redid the calling of the multiplex PCR reads with MiXCR, one entry per CDR3 protein. The table lists 350,000 to 500,000 distinct CDR3 sequences, 12% to 15% of them singletons. This sample was shared with a second study, whose subject was T cells in Graves' hyperthyroidism and ophthalmopathy.

The source was peripheral blood mononuclear cells (PBMCs), collected at new diagnosis, from a patient treated with antithyroid drugs. These receptor sequences come from a woman aged 45 to 65 with Graves disease.

In its sample, this clonotype was seen many times. V is TRBV27 and J is TRBJ1-5; D is ambiguous. The CDR3 runs to 14 residues. Trimming left V 2 bases short and J 5 bases short, with 10 bases between. Germline assignment: CDR1 MNHEY and CDR2 SMNVEV (reference sequence). The CDR3 spells CASSLMGKDQPQHF. The CDR3 region has the DNA TGTGCCAGCAGTTTAATGGGGAAGGATCAGCCCCAGCATTTT.

At least ten counts were recorded for this clonotype. The chain uses TRBV27 and TRBJ1-1; no reliable D call. V gave up 3 bases and J gave up 0 bases, with 8 bases separating them. The CDR3 runs to 14 residues. Germline V CDR1 and CDR2: MNHEY, SMNVEV (reference sequence). The CDR3 loop is CASSFRQMNTEAFF. As DNA, the CDR3 is TGTGCCAGCAGTTTCAGGCAGATGAACACTGAAGCTTTCTTT.

This clonotype was picked up many times. This sequence joins TRBV6-9 and TRBJ2-2; D perhaps matches TRBD1 (6 bases). This CDR3 is 17 amino acids long. The V gene lost 4 bases and the J gene lost 1 base, with 16 bases spanning the gap. Germline CDR1 is MNHGY and CDR2 is SVAAGI. CDR3 sequence reads: CASSFSAGTLNTGELFF. DNA for the CDR3: TGTGCCAGCAGTTTCAGCGCCGGGACACTGAACACCGGGGAGCTGTTTTTT.

Many counts were recorded for this clonotype. The rearrangement uses TRBV6-1 and TRBJ1-2; D perhaps matches TRBD1 (5 bases). V was shortened by 3 bases and J by 0 bases, with 11 bases between the two germline ends. Germline CDR1 and CDR2: MNHNS and SASEGT. This CDR3 region has 15 residues. The CDR3 nucleotides are TGTGCCAGCAGTGACCCCGGGGACCCTAACTATGGCTACACCTTC. This sequence encodes CASSDPGDPNYGYTF.

On this clonotype itself: This may arise from a read error, as a much more abundant clone is one base away. The chain links TRBV6-1 to TRBJ1-3, with a weak D call TRBD1 (5 bases). CDR1 and CDR2 (germline): MNHNS, SASEGT. CDR3 length: 15 residues. The CDR3 nucleotides read TGTGCCAGCAGTGAAAACTCGGGGACTGGAAACGCCATATATTTT. Protein product: CASSENSGTGNAIYF.

At least ten counts were recorded for this clonotype. A read error may account for a junction end that differs from germline. The chain has TRBV6-1 and TRBJ1-1; the match to TRBD1 covers 7 bases. The CDR3 sequence is 15 residues long. Per the germline V gene, CDR1 is MNHNS and CDR2 is SASEGT. CDR3: CASTEGEGAGTEAFF. The CDR3 nucleotides read TGTGCCAGCACTGAAGGGGAGGGGGCAGGCACTGAAGCTTTCTTT.

This clonotype occurred a few times. This chain connects TRBV9 to TRBJ1-5; possible D gene TRBD1, 5 bases. The germline CDR1 and CDR2 sequences are SGDLS and YYNGEE. With 2 bases removed from V and 0 bases from J, the gap between germline ends came to 9 bases. CDR3 length equals 15 residues. The CDR3 is CASSVGDLSNQPQHF. CDR3 DNA: TGTGCCAGCAGCGTCGGGGACCTTAGCAATCAGCCCCAGCATTTT.

This clonotype was counted only a few times. The genes are TRBV9 and TRBJ2-1, with 9 bases identical to TRBD2. Germline V gene sequence: CDR1 SGDLS, CDR2 YYNGEE. The V segment lost 0 bases and the J segment 8 bases; nucleotides outside the gene matches: 6. The length of the CDR3 is 15 residues. CDR3 protein: CASSVVGTSRDEQFF. The CDR3 bases are TGTGCCAGCAGCGTAGTAGGGACTAGCAGGGATGAGCAGTTCTTC.

This clonotype has more than one count but fewer than ten. The chain carries TRBV28 and TRBJ1-2, with 10 bases that match TRBD1. CDR1 MDHEN and CDR2 SYDVKM come from the germline V gene. With V trimmed by 6 bases and J by 4 bases, 14 bases remained unmatched. The CDR3 has 17 residues. For the CDR3, the DNA is TGTGCCAGCAGAGCCGGGACAGGGGCCAGTCCTCTCTATGGCTACACCTTC. Encoded protein: CASRAGTGASPLYGYTF.

In its sample, this clonotype was seen many times. This chain connects TRBV29-1 to TRBJ2-2; 10 bases line up with TRBD2. J lost 6 bases, V lost 1 base, and 2 bases had no gene match. Germline-derived CDR1 and CDR2 are SQVTM and ANQGSEA. The CDR3 has 14 amino acids. CDR3 amino acids: CSVEVGLAAGELFF. CDR3 in DNA: TGCAGCGTTGAAGTAGGACTAGCGGCCGGGGAGCTGTTTTTT.

Ten or more counts support this clonotype. The chain recombines TRBV18 with TRBJ2-1; D is perhaps TRBD1 (6 bases). CDR1 is KGHSH, CDR2 LQKENI, per germline. Between the trimmed V and J ends, which lost 3 bases and 7 bases, there was a span of 10 bases. The CDR3 has 13 residues. CDR3 bases: TGTGCCAGCTCACCGCCCGGACAGAATGAGCAGTTCTTC. It is translated as CASSPPGQNEQFF.

A few counts support this clonotype. CDR3 nucleotide sequence: TGTGCCAGCAGCTTAGCCGGGACAGGGGTCAATGAGCAGTTCTTC. Its translation: CASSLAGTGVNEQFF. The chain carries TRBV7-9 and TRBJ2-1; 10 bases align to TRBD1. J lost 6 bases, V lost 0 bases, and 2 bases had no gene match. The CDR3 length is 15 residues. Germline CDR1 SEHNR, CDR2 FQNEAQ (reference sequence).

A remark on this clonotype: Since no conserved phenylalanine or tryptophan closes the CDR3, a read error is the likely cause. The rearrangement links TRBV28 to TRBJ1-1; D perhaps matches TRBD1 (6 bases). The CDR3 sequence is 15 residues long. V lost 5 bases and J 4 bases, leaving 17 bases between the germline ends. The germline V gene encodes CDR1 MDHEN and CDR2 SYDVKM. CDR3 region: CASSPGTRGSTEAFS. The CDR3 coding sequence is TGTGCCAGCAGTCCGGGGACAAGGGGGAGCACTGAAGCTTTCTCT.

This clonotype was recorded many times. This sequence joins TRBV9 and TRBJ2-1; possible D gene TRBD2, 6 bases. The CDR3 runs 15 residues. Germline V CDR1 and CDR2: SGDLS, YYNGEE. V shed 0 bases and J shed 7 bases, with 14 bases lying between them. CDR3 region: CASSVEGREVNEQFF. DNA of the CDR3: TGTGCCAGCAGCGTAGAGGGCAGGGAGGTGAATGAGCAGTTCTTC.

V and J are TRBV25-1 and TRBJ1-4; TRBD1 matches at 7 bases. V dropped 8 bases and J dropped 7; count of bases not matched to a gene: 19. CDR3 length: 17 amino acids. Germline-derived CDR1 and CDR2 are MGHDK and SYGVNS. CDR3 amino acids: CASHSQGSRDDGEKLFF. CDR3 DNA: TGTGCCAGCCATTCACAGGGGTCGCGAGATGACGGTGAAAAACTGTTTTTT. Full variable domain (rest looked up from reference TRBV25-1 and TRBJ1-4): EADIYQTPRYLVIGTGKKITLECSQTMGHDKMYWYQQDPGMELHLIHYSYGVNSTEKGDLSSESTVSRIRTEHFPLTLESARPSHTSQYLCASHSQGSRDDGEKLFFGSGTQLSVL.

This clonotype was detected many times. This chain uses TRBV7-2 with TRBJ2-5, with 10 nucleotides matching TRBD2. CDR3 length: 16 residues. Losses at the gene ends were 3 bases for V and 4 bases for J; bases not matched to a gene: 8. Germline V lookup: CDR1 SGHTA, CDR2 FQGNSA. The CDR3 DNA reads TGTGCCAGCAGCTTGGGGACTAGCGTAGGGATAGAGACCCAGTACTTC. This encodes CASSLGTSVGIETQYF.

This clonotype has just a few counts. This may arise from a read error, as a much more abundant clone is one base away. The chain has TRBV11-2 and TRBJ2-3, with 14 bases identical to TRBD2. Per the germline V gene, CDR1 is SGHAT and CDR2 is FQNNGV. This CDR3 contains 16 residues. V trimming: 4 bases; J trimming: 4 bases; junction bases outside the gene matches: 4. This CDR3 reads CASSSRLAGGADTQYF. CDR3 coding DNA: TGTGCCAGCAGCTCCCGACTAGCGGGAGGGGCAGATACGCAGTATTTT.

This rearrangement joins TRBV9 to TRBJ2-3; 9 nucleotides line up with TRBD2. CDR3 length equals 17 residues. Germline trimming cut 0 bases from V and 4 bases from J; bases unmatched to any gene: 9. Germline V CDR1 and CDR2: SGDLS, YYNGEE. CDR3 amino acids: CASSVGLSGSASDTQYF. The DNA for the CDR3 is TGTGCCAGCAGCGTAGGCCTTAGCGGGAGTGCGTCAGATACGCAGTATTTT.

This clonotype was observed a handful of times. A much larger clone differs by one base, so this may be a read error. This chain links TRBV13 with TRBJ2-7; 12 bases are shared with TRBD2. With 7 bases clipped from V and 7 bases from J, the junction kept 11 bases outside the gene matches. The CDR3 is 15 residues long. Germline values: CDR1 PRHDT, CDR2 FYEKMQ (reference sequence). CDR3 sequence reads: CASTSGTSGWNEQYF. CDR3 DNA sequence: TGTGCCAGCACATCCGGGACTAGCGGGTGGAATGAGCAGTACTTC.

At least ten counts were recorded for this clonotype. This rearrangement joins TRBV11-2 to TRBJ2-1; 12 bases align to TRBD2. V shed 5 bases and J 4 bases; nucleotides not matched to a gene: 9. This CDR3 is built from 17 residues. Germline loops: CDR1 SGHAT, CDR2 FQNNGV. The CDR3 DNA reads TGTGCCAGCAGCCCTTTCAGACTAGCGGGAGAATACAATGAGCAGTTCTTC. The encoded protein is CASSPFRLAGEYNEQFF.

This clonotype was seen many times. The J gene is TRBJ2-7, the V gene TRBV9; 7 bases map to TRBD2. The CDR3 is 16 amino acids. J was trimmed by 0 bases and V by 4 bases; bases with no gene match: 10. CDR1 and CDR2 from the germline V gene are SGDLS and YYNGEE. For the CDR3, the DNA is TGTGCCAGCAGCCCCAGGAGACTAGCTGGCTCCTACGAGCAGTACTTC. This translates into CASSPRRLAGSYEQYF.